One and the same sample provided the 19 T cell receptor beta chains below, sequenced in a study of OX40 agonist ivuxolimab in advanced cancers. The table came from immunoSEQ multiplex PCR; TCRdb's copy has only in-frame clones and leaves some out. The data hold 51,000 or so clones, with around 85% observed a single time. Sequences were derived from CD4+ or CD8+ T cells sorted from blood, sampled in a trial of the OX40 agonist ivuxolimab. These receptors came from an adult with an advanced solid tumor such as melanoma, head and neck, liver or kidney cancer.

The rearrangement links TRBV30 to TRBJ2-7; D is undetermined. Trimming took 0 bases from V and 5 from J, leaving 5 bases between them. The germline gives CDR1 GTSNPN, CDR2 SVGIG (reference sequence). The CDR3 extends over 11 amino acids. The CDR3 sequence is CAWSVLNEQYF. CDR3 sequence (DNA): TGTGCCTGGAGTGTACTAAACGAGCAGTACTTC.

A few counts support this clone. This chain joins TRBV19 and TRBJ1-6; 10 nucleotides line up with TRBD1. Looked up from germline, CDR1 is LNHDA and CDR2 is SQIVND (reference sequence). The length of the CDR3 is 15 residues. The ends lost 4 bases at V and 10 bases at J; junction bases unmatched: 7. The CDR3 sequence: CASSRATGGKSPLHF. The CDR3 DNA sequence: TGTGCCAGTAGTAGGGCGACAGGGGGCAAGTCACCCCTCCACTTT.

The rearrangement joins TRBV11-2 to TRBJ1-4; perhaps TRBD1 as D (6 bases). The CDR3 has 14 amino acids. V was trimmed by 4 bases and J by 8 bases, leaving 14 bases between them. CDR1 is SGHAT, CDR2 FQNNGV, per germline. CDR3 protein: CASSSVGQYEKLFF. As DNA, the CDR3 is TGTGCCAGCAGCTCGGTGGGACAATACGAAAAACTGTTTTTT. Based on the CDR3 plus reference TRBV11-2 and TRBJ1-4, the full variable domain is EAGVAQSPRYKIIEKRQSVAFWCNPISGHATLYWYQQILGQGPKLLIQFQNNGVVDDSQLPKDRFSAERLKGVDSTLKIQPAKLEDSAVYLCASSSVGQYEKLFFGSGTQLSVL.

The chain uses TRBV9 and TRBJ1-6; 8 nucleotides align to TRBD1. The CDR3 sequence is 14 residues long. Looked up from germline, CDR1 is SGDLS and CDR2 is YYNGEE. The trim removed 4 bases at V and 7 bases at J, leaving 4 bases unmatched. CDR3 amino acids: CASSFRDRNSPLHF. The CDR3, as DNA: TGTGCCAGCAGCTTCCGGGACAGGAATTCACCCCTCCACTTT.

The chain recombines TRBV10-3 with TRBJ2-7, with D perhaps assigned TRBD1 or TRBD2 (6 bases each). The CDR3 covers 16 residues. Trimming removed 3 bases from V and 7 bases from J, with 22 bases in between. The V gene's germline CDR1 is ENHRY and CDR2 SYGVKD. CDR3 DNA: TGTGCCATCAGTGACAGGGGAGGTCCTCGTTCACGTGAGCAGTACTTC. It yields the protein CAISDRGGPRSREQYF.

The V gene is TRBV6-6, the J gene TRBJ2-5; the match to TRBD1 covers 10 bases. V trimming: 1 base; J trimming: 1 base; junction bases outside the gene matches: 3. The CDR3 spans 16 residues. From germline, CDR1 is MNHNY and CDR2 SVGAGI (reference sequence). CDR3 in amino acids: CASSYFGTGVQETQYF. The CDR3 region has the DNA TGTGCCAGCAGTTACTTTGGGACAGGGGTCCAAGAGACCCAGTACTTC.

The V and J genes are TRBV6-5 and TRBJ1-1; perhaps TRBD1 as D (6 bases). The germline gives CDR1 MNHEY, CDR2 SVGAGI. With 6 bases removed from V and 4 bases from J, the gap between germline ends came to 18 bases. This CDR3 spans 15 amino acids. DNA of the CDR3: TGTGCCAGCAGCGACGGGCCGGGACAAGGCACTGAAGCTTTCTTT. It specifies CASSDGPGQGTEAFF.

This chain links TRBV4-1 with TRBJ1-6; no clear D. The germline V gene encodes CDR1 MGHRA and CDR2 YSYEKL. There are 16 residues in the CDR3. Trimming stripped 1 base from V and 7 bases from J, with 14 bases between. CDR3 loop: CASSQGAGTQNSPLHF. The CDR3 DNA sequence: TGCGCCAGCAGCCAAGGGGCCGGAACACAGAATTCACCCCTCCACTTT.

The table lists this clone with a few counts. The V call is TRBV14, the J call TRBJ2-1, with 9 positions matching TRBD1. With V trimmed by 1 base and J by 3 bases, 4 bases remained unmatched. The CDR3 sequence is 16 residues long. Germline V CDR1 and CDR2: SGHDN, FVKESK. CDR3 sequence reads: CASSQASGQGYNEQFF. The CDR3 coding sequence is TGTGCCAGCAGCCAAGCCTCGGGACAGGGCTACAATGAGCAGTTCTTC.

The chain employs TRBV6-1 and TRBJ1-2; 7 positions agree with TRBD1. Germline CDR1 reads MNHNS; CDR2 reads SASEGT. Unmatched junction bases numbered 9, after V lost 6 bases and J lost 5 bases. CDR3 length: 14 residues. The CDR3: CASSIPGGRYGYTF. CDR3 coding DNA: TGTGCCAGCAGCATTCCAGGGGGTCGATATGGCTACACCTTC.

The V call is TRBV6-5, the J call TRBJ1-4, with a tentative D call TRBD1 (6 bases). Trimming took off 5 bases at V and 7 bases at J, with 17 bases between the two ends. The CDR3 consists of 15 residues. Germline V gives CDR1 MNHEY, CDR2 SVGAGI. The CDR3 region has the DNA TGTGCCAGCAGTATTCGCCGGGGGCAGACTGAAAAACTGTTTTTT. Translating it yields CASSIRRGQTEKLFF.

The V and J genes are TRBV5-1 and TRBJ1-1; D call uncertain. V lost 0 bases and J lost 5, with 11 bases in between. CDR3 length equals 14 residues. Germline loops: CDR1 SGHRS, CDR2 YFSETQ. The chain's CDR3 is CASSLGGFVTEAFF. The CDR3 DNA reads TGCGCCAGCAGCTTGGGAGGGTTTGTAACTGAAGCTTTCTTT. Full variable domain (missing parts from reference TRBV5-1 and TRBJ1-1): KAGVTQTPRYLIKTRGQQVTLSCSPISGHRSVSWYQQTPGQGLQFLFEYFSETQRNKGNFPGRFSGRQFSNSRSEMNVSTLELGDSALYLCASSLGGFVTEAFFGQGTRLTVV.

This clone is classed as medium-sized (0.01 to 0.1%). The rearrangement uses TRBV6-1 and TRBJ2-3; D is unresolved. The CDR3 runs 12 residues. V dropped 5 bases and J dropped 1 base, with 4 bases sitting between them. Germline V gene sequence: CDR1 MNHNS, CDR2 SASEGT. The CDR3 nucleotides read TGTGCCAGCAGTTATGGCACAGATACGCAGTATTTT. It codes for CASSYGTDTQYF.

In nucleotides, the CDR3 is TGTGCCAGTATTGGAGAGGGTGGACAGCCCCAGCATTTT. It translates to CASIGEGGQPQHF. The chain employs TRBV19 and TRBJ1-5; D not resolved. The CDR3 contains 13 residues. Germline-derived CDR1 and CDR2 are LNHDA and SQIVND (reference sequence). V shed 7 bases and J shed 7 bases, with 14 bases lying between them.

The rearrangement joins TRBV7-9 to TRBJ1-1, with D possibly TRBD1 on 5 matching bases. CDR3 length: 12 residues. Germline V gene lookup returns CDR1 SEHNR and CDR2 FQNEAQ (reference sequence). V was cut by 2 bases and J by 4 bases, with 5 bases left in between. The CDR3, as DNA: TGTGCCAGCAGCTTAAGGGGCACTGAAGCTTTCTTT. This gives the protein CASSLRGTEAFF.

This chain uses TRBV21-1 with TRBJ1-1; TRBD1 was called by the table and not checked on the DNA. TRBV21-1 is a pseudogene. This CDR3 is built from 17 residues. The CDR3 here is CASSTRQLWSMNTEAFF. Written as DNA, the CDR3 is TGTGCCAGCAGCACACGACAGTTATGGAGCATGAACACTGAAGCTTTCTTT.

The chain joins TRBV7-2 to TRBJ2-3; 11 bases are shared with TRBD1. CDR1 and CDR2 (germline): SGHTA, FQGNSA. V was pared by 3 bases and J by 3 bases, with 5 bases of the junction left unmatched. CDR3 length: 16 residues. Here the CDR3 reads CASSFAGQGATDTQYF. CDR3 bases: TGTGCCAGCAGCTTCGCCGGACAGGGGGCGACAGATACGCAGTATTTT.

This chain connects TRBV5-1 to TRBJ2-1; 9 bases map to TRBD2. CDR1 and CDR2 (germline): SGHRS, YFSETQ. This CDR3 has 15 residues. The V gene end was trimmed by 1 base and the J gene end by 8 bases; junction bases not matched to a gene: 7. The CDR3 loop reads CASSLLLAGSDEQFF. CDR3 DNA: TGCGCCAGCAGCTTGCTGCTAGCGGGGAGCGATGAGCAGTTCTTC.

This clone has only a few counts. This rearrangement joins TRBV4-2 to TRBJ1-1; D is perhaps TRBD1 (6 bases). The V end lost 2 bases, the J end lost 2 bases, and 18 bases lay between the germline ends. The CDR3 has 17 residues. Looked up from germline, CDR1 is LGHNA and CDR2 is YNFKEQ. CDR3: CASSQMSPGHLNTEAFF. As DNA, the CDR3 is TGTGCCAGCAGCCAAATGTCACCGGGACACCTCAACACTGAAGCTTTCTTT.